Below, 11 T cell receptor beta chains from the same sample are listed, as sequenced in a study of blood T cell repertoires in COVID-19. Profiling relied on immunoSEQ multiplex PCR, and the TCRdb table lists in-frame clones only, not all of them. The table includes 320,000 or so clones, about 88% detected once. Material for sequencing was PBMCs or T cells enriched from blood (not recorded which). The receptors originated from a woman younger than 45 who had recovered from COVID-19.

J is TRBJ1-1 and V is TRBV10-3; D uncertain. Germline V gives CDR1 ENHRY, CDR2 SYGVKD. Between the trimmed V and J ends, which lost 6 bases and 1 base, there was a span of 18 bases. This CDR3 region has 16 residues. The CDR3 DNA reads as TGTGCCATCAGAAGGAGCAGACCCGACCCGAACACTGAAGCTTTCTTT. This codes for CAIRRSRPDPNTEAFF.

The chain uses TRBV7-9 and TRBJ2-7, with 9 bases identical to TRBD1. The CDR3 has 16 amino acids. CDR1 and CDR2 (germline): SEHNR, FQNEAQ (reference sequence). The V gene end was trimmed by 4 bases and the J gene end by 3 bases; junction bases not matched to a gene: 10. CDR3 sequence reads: CASSSRQGEALYEQYF. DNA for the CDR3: TGTGCCAGCAGCTCTCGACAGGGGGAAGCCCTCTACGAGCAGTACTTC.

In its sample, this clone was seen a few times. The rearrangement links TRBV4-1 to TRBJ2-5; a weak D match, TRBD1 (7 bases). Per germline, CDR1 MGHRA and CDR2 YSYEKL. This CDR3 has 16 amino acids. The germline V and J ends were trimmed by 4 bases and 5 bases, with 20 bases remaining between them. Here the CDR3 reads CASSRREDRTEETQYF. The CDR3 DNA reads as TGCGCCAGCAGCCGGAGGGAGGACAGGACGGAGGAGACCCAGTACTTC.

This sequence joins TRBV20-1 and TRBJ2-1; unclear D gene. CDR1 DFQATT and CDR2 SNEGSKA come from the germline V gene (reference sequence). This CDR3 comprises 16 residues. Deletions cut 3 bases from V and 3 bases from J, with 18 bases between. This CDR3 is CSASPPPDLLYNEQFF. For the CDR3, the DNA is TGCAGTGCTAGTCCCCCCCCCGATCTACTCTACAATGAGCAGTTCTTC.

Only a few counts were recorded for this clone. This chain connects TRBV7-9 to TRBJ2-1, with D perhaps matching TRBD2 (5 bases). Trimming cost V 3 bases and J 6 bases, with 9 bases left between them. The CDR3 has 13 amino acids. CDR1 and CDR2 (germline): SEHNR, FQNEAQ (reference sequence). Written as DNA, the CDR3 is TGTGCCAGCAGCTTCGGGGATTTCAATGAGCAGTTCTTC. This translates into CASSFGDFNEQFF.

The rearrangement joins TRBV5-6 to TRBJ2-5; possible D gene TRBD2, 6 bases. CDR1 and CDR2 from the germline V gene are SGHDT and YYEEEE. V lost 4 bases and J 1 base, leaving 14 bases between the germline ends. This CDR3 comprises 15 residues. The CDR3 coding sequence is TGTGCCAGCAGCCCGCTGGGGCGGGGCCAAGAGACCCAGTACTTC. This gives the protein CASSPLGRGQETQYF.

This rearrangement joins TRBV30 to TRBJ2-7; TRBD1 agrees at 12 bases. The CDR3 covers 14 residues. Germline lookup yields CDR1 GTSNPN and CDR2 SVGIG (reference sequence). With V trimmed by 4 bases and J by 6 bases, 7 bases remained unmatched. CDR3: CAWTTGTGGGEQYF. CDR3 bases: TGTGCCTGGACCACCGGGACAGGGGGCGGCGAGCAGTACTTC.

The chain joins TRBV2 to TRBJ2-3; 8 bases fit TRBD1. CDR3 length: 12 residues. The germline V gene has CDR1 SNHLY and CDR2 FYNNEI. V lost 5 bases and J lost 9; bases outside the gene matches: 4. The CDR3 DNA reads TGTGCCAGCAGTCCCCGACAGGGGACGCAGTATTTT. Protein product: CASSPRQGTQYF.

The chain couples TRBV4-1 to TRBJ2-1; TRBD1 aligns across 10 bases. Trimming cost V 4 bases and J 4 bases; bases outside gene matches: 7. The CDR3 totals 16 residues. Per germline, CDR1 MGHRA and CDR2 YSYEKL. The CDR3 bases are TGCGCCAGCAGCCGAGCAGGACAGGGGGGGTACAATGAGCAGTTCTTC. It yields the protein CASSRAGQGGYNEQFF.

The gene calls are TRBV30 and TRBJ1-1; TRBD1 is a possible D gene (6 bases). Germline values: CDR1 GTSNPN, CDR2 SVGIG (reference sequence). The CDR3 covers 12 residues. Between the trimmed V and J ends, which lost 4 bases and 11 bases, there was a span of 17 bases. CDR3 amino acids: CAWTQGKQRAFF. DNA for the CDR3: TGTGCCTGGACCCAGGGGAAACAGAGGGCTTTCTTT. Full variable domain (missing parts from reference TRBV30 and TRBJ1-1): SQTIHQWPATLVQPVGSPLSLECTVEGTSNPNLYWYRQAAGRGLQLLFYSVGIGQISSEVPQNLSASRPQDRQFILSSKKLLLSDSGFYLCAWTQGKQRAFFGQGTRLTVV.

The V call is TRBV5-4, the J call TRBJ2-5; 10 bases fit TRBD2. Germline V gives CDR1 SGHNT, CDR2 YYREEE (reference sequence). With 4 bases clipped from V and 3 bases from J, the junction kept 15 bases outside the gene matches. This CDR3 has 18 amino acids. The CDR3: CASSPPIGAGGPEETQYF. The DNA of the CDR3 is TGTGCCAGCAGCCCCCCCATAGGAGCGGGGGGGCCGGAAGAGACCCAGTACTTC.